The 3 T cell receptor beta chains reported below all come from one sample, sequenced in a study of blood T cell repertoires in COVID-19. Repertoires were generated with immunoSEQ multiplex PCR, while TCRdb's copy carries only in-frame clones and drops some. The sample consists of under 140,000 clones, more than 70% of them appearing once. Sequences were obtained from peripheral blood. The receptors originated from a woman aged 50 to 60 with acute or convalescent COVID-19.

CDR3 residues: CASSLGTSFEQYF. In DNA form, the CDR3 reads TGTGCCAGCAGCCTGGGGACTAGTTTCGAGCAGTACTTC. The chain recombines TRBV7-6 with TRBJ2-7; TRBD2 matches at 8 bases. The V and J ends lost 5 bases and 6 bases, in that order; junction bases with no gene match: 6. The CDR3 has 13 residues. Germline V gene data show CDR1 as SGHVS and CDR2 as FNYEAQ.

This chain joins TRBV7-9 and TRBJ2-1; TRBD2 agrees at 8 bases. The CDR3 extends over 15 amino acids. Germline-derived CDR1 and CDR2 are SEHNR and FQNEAQ (reference sequence). Germline trimming cut 5 bases from V and 8 bases from J; bases unmatched to any gene: 11. Here the CDR3 DNA reads TGTGCCAGCAGCACAGCGGGATATAGCGGGGATGAGCAGTTCTTC. This sequence encodes CASSTAGYSGDEQFF. The full variable domain, its missing parts supplied by reference TRBV7-9 and TRBJ2-1, is DTGVSQNPRHKITKRGQNVTFRCDPISEHNRLYWYRQTLGQGPEFLTYFQNEAQLEKSRLLSDRFSAERPKGSFSTLEIQRTEQGDSAMYLCASSTAGYSGDEQFFGPGTRLTVL.

This rearrangement joins TRBV14 to TRBJ2-1; TRBD1 might be the D (5 bases). The CDR3 runs to 14 residues. The V end lost 4 bases, the J end lost 7 bases, and 14 bases lay between the germline ends. CDR1 is SGHDN, CDR2 FVKESK, per germline. CDR3 in amino acids: CASSRQPRGNEQFF. The CDR3 DNA is TGTGCCAGCAGCCGACAGCCAAGGGGAAATGAGCAGTTCTTC.